Described below is a single T cell receptor beta chain sequence and its context. Its target is unknown. Each TCR transcript was tagged with a 10-nucleotide random UMI during 5'RACE. Each CDR3 protein gets one entry after TCRdb re-called the 5' RACE reads with MiXCR. The sample has about 59,000 distinct CDR3 sequences, 10% to 15% seen once. The data belong to a study of neurological immune-mediated disorders. The study built unsorted libraries from 2 million PBMCs kept at -80 C. General study findings and limits: The most TCR clonal expansion was seen in HTLV-1-associated myelopathy, and the least was seen in multiple sclerosis, which fell below healthy controls. None of the CDR3 amino acid sequences found in expanded clones was shared across subjects. This suggests that the TCR-beta repertoires were private in all groups.

The germline V gene encodes CDR1 MGHRA and CDR2 YSYEKL. This CDR3 is 14 amino acids long. Trimming left V 3 bases short and J 7 bases short, with 15 bases between. The origin of this receptor is a woman in her sixties or seventies with HTLV-1-associated myelopathy (HAM/TSP). What was sequenced was PBMCs. J is TRBJ1-1 and V is TRBV4-1; D is possibly TRBD1 (5 bases). CDR3 residues: CASSQYSGELEAFF. CDR3 DNA sequence: TGCGCCAGCAGCCAGTACTCGGGGGAGCTTGAAGCTTTCTTT.